The subject of this entry is one T cell receptor beta chain. CDR3 length: 11 amino acids. CDR1 is DFQATT and CDR2 is SNEGSKA in the germline V gene (reference sequence). V was clipped by 0 bases and J by 9 bases, with 5 bases between them. The sample belongs to a study of shared clonotypes between healthy human individuals. As for the study in general: A donor's plate count was three for CD4 naive and three for CD4 memory; CD8 naive had two and CD8 memory one.

Splitting the CD4+ cells yielded a CD45RA+ naive subset and a CD45RA-negative memory subset. When replicate PCRs were run on sorted subsets, they used approximately 210 ng DNA, some 30,000 T cell genomes. Assay used: immunoSEQ multiplex PCR; TCRdb lists only in-frame clones, some missing. The sample has about 2.3 million clones, 93% seen once; the top ten hold 0.3% to 0.4%. The rearrangement joins TRBV20-1 to TRBJ2-2; D is uncertain. This TCR came from a man younger than 35 in good health. Some clones in this sample may be carry-over from other donors' samples. Sequenced: naive CD4+ T cells from PBMCs. The subset was: CD45RA+ positively selected. CDR3 nucleotides: TGCAGTGCTAGAGATTTCCGGGAGCTGTTTTTT. This sequence encodes CSARDFRELFF.